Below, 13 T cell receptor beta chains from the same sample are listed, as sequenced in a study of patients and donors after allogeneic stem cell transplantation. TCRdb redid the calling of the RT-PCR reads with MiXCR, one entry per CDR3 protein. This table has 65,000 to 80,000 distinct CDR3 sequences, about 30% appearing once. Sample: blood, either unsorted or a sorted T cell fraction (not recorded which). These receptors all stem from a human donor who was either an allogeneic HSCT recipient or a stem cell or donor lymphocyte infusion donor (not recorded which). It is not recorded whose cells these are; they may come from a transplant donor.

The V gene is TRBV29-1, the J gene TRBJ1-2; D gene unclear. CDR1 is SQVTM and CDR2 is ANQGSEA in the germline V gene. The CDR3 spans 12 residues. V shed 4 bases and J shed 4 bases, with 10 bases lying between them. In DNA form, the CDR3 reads TGCAGCGTTGGAGGCACTGGCTATGGCTACACCTTC. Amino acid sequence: CSVGGTGYGYTF. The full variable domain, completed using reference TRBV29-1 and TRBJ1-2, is SAVISQKPSRDICQRGTSLTIQCQVDSQVTMMFWYRQQPGQSLTLIATANQGSEATYESGFVIDKFPISRPNLTFSTLTVSNMSPEDSSIYLCSVGGTGYGYTFGSGTRLTVV.

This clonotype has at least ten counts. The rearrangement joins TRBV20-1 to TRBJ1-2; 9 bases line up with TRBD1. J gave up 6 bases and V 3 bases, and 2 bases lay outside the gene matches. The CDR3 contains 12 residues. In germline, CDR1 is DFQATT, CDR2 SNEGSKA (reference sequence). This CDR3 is CSARGQGDGYTF. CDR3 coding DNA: TGCAGTGCTAGGGGACAGGGAGATGGCTACACCTTC.

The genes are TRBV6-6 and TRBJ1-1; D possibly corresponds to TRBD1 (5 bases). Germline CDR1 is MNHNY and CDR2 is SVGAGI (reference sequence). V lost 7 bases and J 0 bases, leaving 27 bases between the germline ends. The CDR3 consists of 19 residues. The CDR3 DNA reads TGTGCCAGCACTCTCCTGCGAGCAGGGCCATGGGTCCTGAACACTGAAGCTTTCTTT. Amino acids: CASTLLRAGPWVLNTEAFF.

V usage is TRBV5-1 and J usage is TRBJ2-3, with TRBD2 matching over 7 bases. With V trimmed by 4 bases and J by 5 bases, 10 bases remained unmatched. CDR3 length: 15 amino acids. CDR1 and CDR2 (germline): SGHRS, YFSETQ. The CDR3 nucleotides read TGCGCCAGCAGCCCATGGGACTATTTCGTAGATACGCAGTATTTT. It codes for CASSPWDYFVDTQYF.

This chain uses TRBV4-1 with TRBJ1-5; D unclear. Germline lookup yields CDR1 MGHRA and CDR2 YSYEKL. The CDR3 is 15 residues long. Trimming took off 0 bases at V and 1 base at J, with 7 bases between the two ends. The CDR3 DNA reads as TGCGCCAGCAGCCAAGAGTGGGGAAGCAATCAGCCCCAGCATTTT. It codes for CASSQEWGSNQPQHF.

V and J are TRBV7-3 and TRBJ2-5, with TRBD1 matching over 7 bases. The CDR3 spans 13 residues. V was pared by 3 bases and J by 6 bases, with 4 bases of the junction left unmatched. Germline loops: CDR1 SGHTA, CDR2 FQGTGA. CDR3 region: CASSFNRGQTQYF. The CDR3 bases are TGTGCCAGCAGCTTTAACAGGGGCCAGACCCAGTACTTC. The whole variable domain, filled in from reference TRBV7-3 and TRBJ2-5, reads GAGVSQTPSNKVTEKGKYVELRCDPISGHTALYWYRQSLGQGPEFLIYFQGTGAADDSGLPNDRFFAVRPEGSVSTLKIQRTERGDSAVYLCASSFNRGQTQYFGPGTRLLVL.

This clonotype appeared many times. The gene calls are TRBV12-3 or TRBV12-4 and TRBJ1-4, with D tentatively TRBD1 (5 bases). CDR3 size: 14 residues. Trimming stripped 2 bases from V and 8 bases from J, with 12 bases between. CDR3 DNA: TGTGCCAGCAGTTTATTGGGGACCGCGGAAAAACTGTTTTTT. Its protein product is CASSLLGTAEKLFF.

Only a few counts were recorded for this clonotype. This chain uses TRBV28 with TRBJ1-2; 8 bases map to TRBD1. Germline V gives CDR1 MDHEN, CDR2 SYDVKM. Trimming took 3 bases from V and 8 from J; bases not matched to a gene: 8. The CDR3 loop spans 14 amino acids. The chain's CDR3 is CASSFGSRGPGYTF. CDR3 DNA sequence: TGTGCCAGCAGTTTCGGGAGCAGGGGGCCAGGCTACACCTTC.

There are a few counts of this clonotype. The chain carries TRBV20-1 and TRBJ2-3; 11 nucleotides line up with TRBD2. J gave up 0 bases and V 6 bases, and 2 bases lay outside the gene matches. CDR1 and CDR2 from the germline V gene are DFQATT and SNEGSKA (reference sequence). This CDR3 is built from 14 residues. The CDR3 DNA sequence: TGCAGTGCGTCTAGCGGGGGGAGCACAGATACGCAGTATTTT. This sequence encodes CSASSGGSTDTQYF.

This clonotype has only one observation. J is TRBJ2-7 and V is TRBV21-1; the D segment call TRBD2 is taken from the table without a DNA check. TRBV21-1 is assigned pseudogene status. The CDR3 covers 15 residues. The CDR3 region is CASSSSGGAWYEQYF. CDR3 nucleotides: TGTGCCAGCAGCAGTAGCGGGGGGGCCTGGTACGAGCAGTACTTC.

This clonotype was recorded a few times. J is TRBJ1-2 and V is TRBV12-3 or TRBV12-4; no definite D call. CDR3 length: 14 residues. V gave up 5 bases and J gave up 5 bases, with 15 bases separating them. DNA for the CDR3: TGTGCCAGCAGTCTAACGCAGAGGTGGTATGGCTACACCTTC. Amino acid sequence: CASSLTQRWYGYTF.

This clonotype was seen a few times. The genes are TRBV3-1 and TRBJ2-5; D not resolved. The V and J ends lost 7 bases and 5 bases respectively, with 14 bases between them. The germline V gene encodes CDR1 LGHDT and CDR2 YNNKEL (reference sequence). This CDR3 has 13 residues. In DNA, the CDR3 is TGTGCCAGCACCAGTTCTCGGTCGGAGACCCAGTACTTC. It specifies CASTSSRSETQYF.

CDR3 in DNA: TGTGCCAGCAGTGAGAGGGGCGACTATGGCTACACCTTC. It codes for CASSERGDYGYTF. The chain joins TRBV2 to TRBJ1-2, with a weak D call TRBD1 (5 bases). From germline, CDR1 is SNHLY and CDR2 FYNNEI. The CDR3 runs to 13 residues. Trimming took 3 bases from V and 3 from J, leaving 8 bases between them.